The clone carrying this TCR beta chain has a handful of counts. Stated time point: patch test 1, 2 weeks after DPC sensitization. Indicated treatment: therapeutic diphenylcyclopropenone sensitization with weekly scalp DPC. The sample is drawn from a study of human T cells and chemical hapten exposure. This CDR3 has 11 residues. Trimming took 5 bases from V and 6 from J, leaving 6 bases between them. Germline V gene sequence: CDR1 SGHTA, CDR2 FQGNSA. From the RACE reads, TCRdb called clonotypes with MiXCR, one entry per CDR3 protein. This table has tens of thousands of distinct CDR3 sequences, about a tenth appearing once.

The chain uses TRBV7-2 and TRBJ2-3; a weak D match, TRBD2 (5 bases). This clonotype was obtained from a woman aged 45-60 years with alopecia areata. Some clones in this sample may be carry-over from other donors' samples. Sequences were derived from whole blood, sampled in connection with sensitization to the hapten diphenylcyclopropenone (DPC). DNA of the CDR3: TGTGCCAGCAGCCGAGGGGATACGCAGTATTTT. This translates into CASSRGDTQYF. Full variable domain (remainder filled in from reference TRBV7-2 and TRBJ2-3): GAGVSQSPSNKVTEKGKDVELRCDPISGHTALYWYRQSLGQGLEFLIYFQGNSAPDKSGLPSDRFSAERTGGSVSTLTIQRTQQEDSAVYLCASSRGDTQYFGPGTRLTVL.